These 14 T cell receptor beta chains originate from one sample sequenced in a study of blood T cells in healthy people across ages. A second PCR of about 6 to 11 cycles used a sample-barcoded 5' primer and a J-beta primer mix. One entry per CDR3 protein results from TCRdb running MiXCR on the 5' RACE reads. The sample holds roughly 1.6 million distinct CDR3 sequences; roughly a third are singletons and the top ten take around 11%. Sequencing was carried out using blood. The origin of the receptors is a woman aged 30 to 39 in good health.

This clonotype was detected ten times or more. V gene TRBV7-9 combines with J gene TRBJ1-1, with D maybe TRBD1 (5 bases). Trimming removed 3 bases from V and 6 bases from J, with 8 bases in between. CDR3 length: 12 residues. The germline CDR1 and CDR2 sequences are SEHNR and FQNEAQ (reference sequence). For the CDR3, the DNA is TGTGCCAGCAGCTTTGGGACGGCTGAAGCTTTCTTT. This gives the protein CASSFGTAEAFF.

This clonotype was picked up a small number of times. The chain recombines TRBV6-2 or TRBV6-3 with TRBJ1-6; D is undetermined. The CDR3 has 13 amino acids. Germline V gives CDR1 MNHEY, CDR2 SVGEGT. Trimming stripped 2 bases from V and 7 bases from J, with 6 bases between. This CDR3 is CASSYLKNSPLHF. The CDR3, as DNA: TGTGCCAGCAGTTACCTAAAGAATTCACCCCTCCACTTT.

This clonotype has a handful of counts. CDR3 sequence: CASSRPGSGRISNEQFF. The CDR3 bases are TGTGCCAGCTCTAGGCCGGGTAGCGGGAGGATCAGCAATGAGCAGTTCTTC. The chain joins TRBV6-1 to TRBJ2-1; 10 nucleotides match TRBD2. Germline V lookup: CDR1 MNHNS, CDR2 SASEGT. This CDR3 has 17 amino acids. V dropped 8 bases and J dropped 6; count of bases not matched to a gene: 16.

The chain recombines TRBV4-2 with TRBJ2-4, with 7 bases lining up with TRBD1. The J call may be mistaken, given a closer DNA end match to TRBJ2-7. From germline, CDR1 is LGHNA and CDR2 YNFKEQ. CDR3 length: 15 amino acids. CDR3 protein: CASSLNRDRAYEQYF. CDR3 bases: TGTGCCAGCAGCCTTAATAGAGACAGGGCCTACGAGCAGTACTTC.

The rearrangement uses TRBV6-5 and TRBJ2-1, with 10 bases aligning to TRBD1. The CDR3 spans 16 residues. Germline V gives CDR1 MNHEY, CDR2 SVGAGI. J was trimmed by 4 bases and V by 6 bases; bases with no gene match: 9. The CDR3 sequence is CASRLTGGGRYNEQFF. The CDR3 DNA is TGTGCCAGCAGGCTGACAGGGGGCGGGAGGTACAATGAGCAGTTCTTC.

This clonotype was seen a few times. The chain is built from TRBV4-1 and TRBJ2-3; D is uncertain. The CDR3 spans 14 residues. Trimming cost V 2 bases and J 5 bases, with 11 bases left between them. CDR1 MGHRA and CDR2 YSYEKL come from the germline V gene. The CDR3 sequence: CASSQSLVGDTQYF. CDR3 sequence (DNA): TGCGCCAGCAGCCAATCCTTGGTAGGAGATACGCAGTATTTT.

The chain uses TRBV20-1 and TRBJ2-1, with 10 bases identical to TRBD2. The CDR3 sequence is 18 residues long. The germline V gene encodes CDR1 DFQATT and CDR2 SNEGSKA (reference sequence). Trimming removed 0 bases from V and 6 bases from J; junction bases left unmatched: 14. CDR3 nucleotide sequence: TGCAGTGCTAGAGATCAAAGGTCGACTAGCGGGCGCGGCAATGAGCAGTTCTTC. Translated: CSARDQRSTSGRGNEQFF.

This clonotype was observed a handful of times. The chain recombines TRBV18 with TRBJ1-1; D gene unclear. The CDR3 is made up of 11 amino acids. In germline, CDR1 is KGHSH, CDR2 LQKENI. Trimming removed 3 bases from V and 8 bases from J, with 7 bases in between. The chain's CDR3 is CASSPLLEAFF. CDR3 in DNA: TGTGCCAGCTCACCTTTACTAGAAGCTTTCTTT.

The V and J genes are TRBV7-6 and TRBJ1-2; 9 bases fit TRBD1. The trim removed 5 bases at V and 7 bases at J, leaving 5 bases unmatched. Germline loops: CDR1 SGHVS, CDR2 FNYEAQ. The CDR3 is made up of 13 amino acids. CDR3 sequence: CASSPWGQGGYTF. The CDR3 DNA reads as TGTGCCAGCAGCCCCTGGGGACAGGGTGGCTACACCTTC.

V and J are TRBV20-1 and TRBJ2-3; no clear D gene. V was clipped by 1 base and J by 6 bases, with 14 bases between them. Germline V gene data show CDR1 as DFQATT and CDR2 as SNEGSKA (reference sequence). This CDR3 spans 14 amino acids. The CDR3 nucleotides read TGCAGTGCTAGAGCGGGTAACCTCATGGATACGCAGTATTTT. As protein: CSARAGNLMDTQYF.

The chain is built from TRBV6-6 and TRBJ1-2, with D possibly TRBD1 on 6 matching bases. The CDR3 has 13 residues. With 8 bases removed from V and 3 bases from J, the gap between germline ends came to 13 bases. Germline loops: CDR1 MNHNY, CDR2 SVGAGI (reference sequence). The chain's CDR3 is CASEQGFDYGYTF. CDR3 DNA sequence: TGTGCCAGCGAACAGGGTTTTGACTATGGCTACACCTTC.

The CDR3 protein is CATSDPLLETQYF. The CDR3 DNA reads TGTGCCACCAGTGACCCGCTACTAGAGACCCAGTACTTC. The V and J genes are TRBV24-1 and TRBJ2-5; D uncertain. The V end was cut by 4 bases, the J end by 4 bases, with 9 bases between. CDR3 length equals 13 residues. Germline CDR1 is KGHDR and CDR2 is SFDVKD.

The chain's CDR3 is CASSHYWTENTEAFF. CDR3 in DNA: TGTGCCAGCAGCCATTACTGGACCGAGAACACTGAAGCTTTCTTT. The V call is TRBV3-1, the J call TRBJ1-1; D unclear. CDR1 and CDR2 (germline): LGHDT, YNNKEL (reference sequence). CDR3 length: 15 residues. Trimming left V 3 bases short and J 1 base short, with 12 bases between.

This clonotype was recorded a few times. CDR3 DNA: TGTGCCAGCAGTTTATTTCCAGGTGAAGCTTTCTTT. It specifies CASSLFPGEAFF. The chain combines TRBV27 with TRBJ1-1; D gene ambiguous. The CDR3 loop spans 12 amino acids. The germline V gene encodes CDR1 MNHEY and CDR2 SMNVEV (reference sequence). The V gene lost 1 base and the J gene lost 7 bases, with 7 bases spanning the gap.